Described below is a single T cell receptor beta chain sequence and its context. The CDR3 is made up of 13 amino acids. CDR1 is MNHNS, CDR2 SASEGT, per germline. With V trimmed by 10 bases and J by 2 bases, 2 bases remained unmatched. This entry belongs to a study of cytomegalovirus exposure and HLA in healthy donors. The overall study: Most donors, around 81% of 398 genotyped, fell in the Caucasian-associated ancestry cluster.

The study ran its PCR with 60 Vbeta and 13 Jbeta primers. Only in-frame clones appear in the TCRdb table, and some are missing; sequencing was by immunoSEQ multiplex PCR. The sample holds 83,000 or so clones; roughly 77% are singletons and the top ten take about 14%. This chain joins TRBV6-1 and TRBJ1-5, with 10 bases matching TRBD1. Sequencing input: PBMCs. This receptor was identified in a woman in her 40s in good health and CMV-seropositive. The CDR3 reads CATGTGGNQPQHF. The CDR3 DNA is TGTGCCACCGGGACAGGGGGCAATCAGCCCCAGCATTTT.